The clone carrying this T cell receptor beta chain was counted a single time. The antigen remains undetermined. The sample comes from a study of cytomegalovirus exposure and HLA in healthy donors. Overall study: The approximately 120 million unique TCR beta sequences, from about 180 million T cells, were found by an earlier analysis. Study-level findings and limits: An analysis was carried out at a later point. It showed that HLA-associated TCR beta chains were more clonally expanded than equally common non-associated chains. An ancestry cluster, one associated with Asian ancestry, reportedly showed fewer N-insertions than the approximately 670-donor mean in a later analysis.

Germline values: CDR1 MNHNY, CDR2 SVGAGI (reference sequence). This CDR3 region has 15 residues. V lost 5 bases and J lost 3; bases outside the gene matches: 9. The primer mix had 60 Vbeta and 13 Jbeta primers. Assay used: immunoSEQ multiplex PCR; TCRdb lists only in-frame clones, some missing. The sample consists of 150,000 to 200,000 clones, 80% of them appearing once. Input material: PBMCs. V gene TRBV6-6 combines with J gene TRBJ1-2, with 7 bases lining up with TRBD1. This clonotype originated in a man younger than 35 in good health and CMV-seropositive. This chain's CDR3 is CASSTRTGGDYGYTF. The DNA for the CDR3 is TGTGCCAGCAGTACACGGACAGGAGGGGACTATGGCTACACCTTC.